The 5 T cell receptor beta chains in this list originate from one sample, sequenced in a study of shared clonotypes between healthy human individuals. The data were produced by immunoSEQ multiplex PCR, yet TCRdb's version contains in-frame clones alone and is incomplete. The table includes roughly 640,000 clones, approximately 74% detected once. Material for sequencing was memory CD4+ T cells sorted from blood. Subset described: CD45RA-negative fraction. These receptors all stem from a woman aged 25-40 years in good health.

On this clone itself: The sample carries other DNA sequences with the same CDR3. The rearrangement uses TRBV10-3 and TRBJ2-3; 7 bases align to TRBD1. The germline V gene has CDR1 ENHRY and CDR2 SYGVKD. The CDR3 sequence is 14 residues long. V trimming: 5 bases; J trimming: 1 base; junction bases outside the gene matches: 3. CDR3 sequence reads: CAISPGQGTDTQYF. The CDR3 DNA is TGTGCCATCAGTCCCGGACAGGGCACAGATACGCAGTATTTT.

This chain joins TRBV6-1 and TRBJ1-3; D remains ambiguous. Trimming stripped 6 bases from V and 0 bases from J, with 6 bases between. The V gene's germline CDR1 is MNHNS and CDR2 SASEGT. CDR3 length: 13 residues. The CDR3 coding sequence is TGTGCCAGCAGAGAAACCTCTGGAAACACCATATATTTT. Encoded protein: CASRETSGNTIYF.

J is TRBJ2-2 and V is TRBV28; 7 nucleotides agree with TRBD2. Germline assignment: CDR1 MDHEN and CDR2 SYDVKM. V shed 8 bases, J shed 5 bases, and the junction held 17 bases outside the gene matches. CDR3 length equals 17 residues. CDR3: CASRGSGPRFGTGELFF. CDR3 DNA: TGTGCCAGCCGCGGTAGCGGGCCACGATTTGGTACCGGGGAGCTGTTTTTT.

This clone was observed a single time. The chain couples TRBV6-1 to TRBJ1-5, with 9 bases identical to TRBD1. The CDR3 is made up of 21 amino acids. CDR1 is MNHNS, CDR2 SASEGT, per germline. Unmatched junction bases numbered 17, after V lost 2 bases and J lost 0 bases. The CDR3 here is CASSEPPSGQGTFYSNQPQHF. CDR3 DNA sequence: TGTGCCAGCAGTGAACCGCCGTCCGGACAGGGGACATTTTATAGCAATCAGCCCCAGCATTTT.

The chain has TRBV9 and TRBJ2-1; 9 bases line up with TRBD2. The CDR3 has 15 residues. Germline lookup yields CDR1 SGDLS and CDR2 YYNGEE. V dropped 0 bases and J dropped 4; count of bases not matched to a gene: 2. The CDR3 here is CASSVDLAGYNEQFF. Written as DNA, the CDR3 is TGTGCCAGCAGCGTAGACCTAGCGGGGTACAATGAGCAGTTCTTC.